Listed below are T cell receptor beta chains from one sample, sequenced in a study of low-dose radiotherapy and immunotherapy resistance in tumors. MiXCR, run by TCRdb on the reads, gives a single entry per CDR3 protein. Found here are over 55,000 distinct CDR3 sequences, around 30% of them singletons; the top ten hold roughly 11%. Sequencing used PBMCs, obtained before treatment. The receptors derive from a female donor with ovarian cancer. Each CDR3 is given with its conserved first and last residue. A D gene is named only where the DNA matches it firmly. Only some rows state a clone size, as once, few, many or a class for expanded clones.

abundance | j_gene | d_gene | v_gene | CDR3aa | CDR3nt
- | TRBJ2-7 | - | TRBV27 | CASGGARSSYEQYF | TGTGCCAGCGGGGGGGCAAGGTCCTCCTACGAGCAGTACTTC
many | TRBJ2-3 | - | TRBV20-1 | CSARDGAADTQYF | TGCAGTGCCCGGGACGGTGCCGCAGATACGCAGTATTTT
many | TRBJ2-5 | - | TRBV5-6 | CASSLARQETQYF | TGTGCCAGCAGCTTGGCCCGGCAAGAGACCCAGTACTTC
- | TRBJ1-2 | TRBD1 | TRBV5-1 | CARSLDGTGNGYTF | TGCGCCAGAAGCTTGGACGGGACAGGGAATGGCTACACCTTC
- | TRBJ1-2 | - | TRBV2 | CASSEARGGAAGYTF | TGTGCCAGCAGTGAAGCGCGGGGGGGGGCGGCGGGCTACACCTTC
many | TRBJ2-7 | TRBD1 | TRBV5-1 | CASSPGIVAGTGVPEQYF | TGCGCCAGCAGCCCGGGAATTGTGGCCGGGACAGGGGTCCCAGAGCAGTACTTC
many | TRBJ2-7 | - | TRBV5-6 | CASSRGGYGSEQYF | TGTGCCAGCAGCCGAGGAGGGTATGGCAGCGAGCAGTACTTC
many | TRBJ2-1 | TRBD2 | TRBV19 | CASSPRTSGALNEQFF | TGTGCCAGTAGCCCTAGGACTAGCGGGGCCCTCAATGAGCAGTTCTTC
many | TRBJ2-3 | TRBD2 | TRBV11-2 | CASSLNLQLAGISTDTQYF | TGTGCCAGCAGCTTAAATTTACAACTAGCGGGCATCAGCACAGATACGCAGTATTTT
many | TRBJ2-1 | TRBD2 | TRBV6-2/TRBV6-3 | CASSYRLAGGYNEQFF | TGTGCCAGCAGTTACCGACTAGCGGGAGGGTACAATGAGCAGTTCTTC
- | TRBJ2-1 | TRBD1 | TRBV28 | CASRDRIFNEQFF | TGTGCCAGCAGGGACAGGATATTCAATGAGCAGTTCTTC
many | TRBJ2-1 | - | TRBV29-1 | CSVRGWDGEQFF | TGCAGCGTGAGGGGGTGGGACGGCGAGCAGTTCTTC
- | TRBJ2-7 | - | TRBV7-6 | CASSSMYPQYF | TGTGCCAGCAGCTCCATGTACCCCCAGTACTTC
many | TRBJ2-1 | - | TRBV10-3 | CAISPSRGEQFF | TGTGCCATCAGCCCATCTCGTGGTGAGCAGTTCTTC
many | TRBJ2-7 | - | TRBV5-5 | CASSSPGRREQYF | TGTGCCAGCAGCTCCCCGGGGAGACGTGAGCAGTACTTC
- | TRBJ2-1 | - | TRBV6-5 | CASSAPSLVARSYNEQFF | TGTGCCAGCAGTGCTCCCTCGCTTGTGGCGAGGTCCTACAATGAGCAGTTCTTC
- | TRBJ2-1 | TRBD2 | TRBV4-2 | CASSQDRLAGPYNEQFF | TGTGCCAGCAGCCAAGATCGACTAGCGGGGCCCTACAATGAGCAGTTCTTC
many | TRBJ2-1 | TRBD2 | TRBV5-1 | CASTSGGAGEQFF | TGCGCCAGCACCAGCGGGGGGGCCGGTGAGCAGTTCTTC
medium-sized | TRBJ2-6 | - | TRBV6-1 | CASSEEGAGANVLTF | TGTGCCAGCAGTGAGGAGGGGGCCGGGGCCAACGTCCTGACTTTC
many | TRBJ2-1 | - | TRBV7-9 | CASSLGDSSYNEQFF | TGTGCCAGCAGCTTAGGGGATAGCTCCTACAATGAGCAGTTCTTC
many | TRBJ1-1 | - | TRBV7-8 | CASSQVRLGAFF | TGTGCCAGCAGCCAAGTACGTTTGGGAGCTTTCTTT
many | TRBJ2-7 | TRBD2 | TRBV19 | CASSSLSGNSYEQYF | TGTGCCAGTAGTTCACTTAGCGGGAACTCCTACGAGCAGTACTTC
- | TRBJ2-1 | - | TRBV20-1 | CSARGPDEQFF | TGCAGTGCTAGAGGTCCCGATGAGCAGTTCTTC
- | TRBJ1-2 | - | TRBV6-1 | CASSELYGYTF | TGTGCCAGCAGTGAACTCTATGGCTACACCTTC
- | TRBJ2-3 | - | TRBV20-1 | CSASDLSTDTQYF | TGCAGTGCTAGTGACCTTAGCACAGATACGCAGTATTTT
many | TRBJ2-2 | - | TRBV11-2 | CASTPSSAGELFF | TGTGCCAGCACCCCGAGCTCCGCCGGGGAGCTGTTTTTT